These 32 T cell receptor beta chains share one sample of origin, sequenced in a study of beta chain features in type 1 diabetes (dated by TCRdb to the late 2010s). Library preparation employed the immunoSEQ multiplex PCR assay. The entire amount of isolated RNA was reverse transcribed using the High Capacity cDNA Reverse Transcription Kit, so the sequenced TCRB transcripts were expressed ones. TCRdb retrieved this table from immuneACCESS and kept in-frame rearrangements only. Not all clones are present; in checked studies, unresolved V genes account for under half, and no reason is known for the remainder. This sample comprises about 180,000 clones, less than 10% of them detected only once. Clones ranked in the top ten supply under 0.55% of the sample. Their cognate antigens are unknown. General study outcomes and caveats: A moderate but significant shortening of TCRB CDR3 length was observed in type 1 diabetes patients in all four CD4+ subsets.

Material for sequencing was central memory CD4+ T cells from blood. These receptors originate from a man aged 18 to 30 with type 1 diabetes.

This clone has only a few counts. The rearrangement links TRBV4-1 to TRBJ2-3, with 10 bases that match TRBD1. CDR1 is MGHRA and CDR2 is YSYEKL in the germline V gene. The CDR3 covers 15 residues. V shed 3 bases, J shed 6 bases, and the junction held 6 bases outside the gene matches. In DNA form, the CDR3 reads TGCGCCAGCAGCCAGATCGACAGGGGGCAGGATACGCAGTATTTT. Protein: CASSQIDRGQDTQYF.

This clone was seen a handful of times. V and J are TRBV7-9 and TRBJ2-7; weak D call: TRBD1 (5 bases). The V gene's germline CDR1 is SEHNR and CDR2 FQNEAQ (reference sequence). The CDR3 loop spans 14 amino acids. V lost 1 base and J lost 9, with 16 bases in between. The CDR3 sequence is CASSLGREGNGQYF. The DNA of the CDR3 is TGTGCCAGCAGCTTAGGCAGGGAAGGGAACGGGCAGTACTTC.

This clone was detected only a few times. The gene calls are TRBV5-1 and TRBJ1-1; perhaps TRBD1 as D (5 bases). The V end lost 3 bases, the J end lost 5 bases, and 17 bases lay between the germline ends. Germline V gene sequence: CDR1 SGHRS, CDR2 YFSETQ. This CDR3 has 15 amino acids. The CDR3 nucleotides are TGCGCCAGCAGCTGGGGGAGCGGGCGGGGTACTGAAGCTTTCTTT. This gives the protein CASSWGSGRGTEAFF. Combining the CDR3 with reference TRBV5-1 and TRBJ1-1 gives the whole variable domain KAGVTQTPRYLIKTRGQQVTLSCSPISGHRSVSWYQQTPGQGLQFLFEYFSETQRNKGNFPGRFSGRQFSNSRSEMNVSTLELGDSALYLCASSWGSGRGTEAFFGQGTRLTVV.

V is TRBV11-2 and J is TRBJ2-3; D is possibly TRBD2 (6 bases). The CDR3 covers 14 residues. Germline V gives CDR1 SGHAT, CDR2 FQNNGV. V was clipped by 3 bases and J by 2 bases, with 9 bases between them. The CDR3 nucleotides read TGTGCCAGCAGCTTTAGGAGGGACACAGATACGCAGTATTTT. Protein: CASSFRRDTDTQYF.

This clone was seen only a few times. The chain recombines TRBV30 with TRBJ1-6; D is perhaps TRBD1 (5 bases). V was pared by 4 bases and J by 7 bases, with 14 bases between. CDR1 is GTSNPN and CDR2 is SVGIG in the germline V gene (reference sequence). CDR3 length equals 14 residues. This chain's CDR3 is CAWTTGTQNSPLHF. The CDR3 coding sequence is TGTGCCTGGACAACCGGGACTCAGAATTCACCCCTCCACTTT.

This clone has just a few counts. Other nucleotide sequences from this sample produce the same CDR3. CDR3 region: CASSLAGVTGEQYF. CDR3 sequence (DNA): TGTGCCAGCAGTCTAGCGGGGGTTACCGGCGAGCAGTACTTC. The chain employs TRBV25-1 and TRBJ2-7; 10 bases align to TRBD2. The CDR3 loop spans 14 amino acids. The V segment lost 5 bases and the J segment 6 bases; nucleotides outside the gene matches: 7. The germline CDR1 and CDR2 sequences are MGHDK and SYGVNS.

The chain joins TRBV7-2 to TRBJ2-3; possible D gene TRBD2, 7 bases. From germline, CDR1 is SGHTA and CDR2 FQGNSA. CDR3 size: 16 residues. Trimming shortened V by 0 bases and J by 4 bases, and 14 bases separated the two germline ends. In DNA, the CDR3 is TGTGCCAGCAGCTTAGCGGCACGGGGGGCGTCAGATACGCAGTATTTT. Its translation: CASSLAARGASDTQYF. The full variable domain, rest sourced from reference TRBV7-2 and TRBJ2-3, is GAGVSQSPSNKVTEKGKDVELRCDPISGHTALYWYRQSLGQGLEFLIYFQGNSAPDKSGLPSDRFSAERTGGSVSTLTIQRTQQEDSAVYLCASSLAARGASDTQYFGPGTRLTVL.

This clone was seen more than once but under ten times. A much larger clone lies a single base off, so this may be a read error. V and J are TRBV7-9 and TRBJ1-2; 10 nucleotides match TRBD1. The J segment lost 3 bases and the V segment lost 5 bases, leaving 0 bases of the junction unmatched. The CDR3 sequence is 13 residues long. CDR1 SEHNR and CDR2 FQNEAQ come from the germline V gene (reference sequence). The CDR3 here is CASSGQGDYGYTF. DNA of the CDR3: TGTGCCAGCAGCGGACAGGGGGACTATGGCTACACCTTC.

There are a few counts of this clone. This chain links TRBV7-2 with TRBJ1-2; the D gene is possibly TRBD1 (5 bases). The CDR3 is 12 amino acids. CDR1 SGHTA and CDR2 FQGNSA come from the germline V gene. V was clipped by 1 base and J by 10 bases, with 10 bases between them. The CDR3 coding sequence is TGTGCCAGCAGCTTAGTCAGGGTCTACTACACCTTC. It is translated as CASSLVRVYYTF.

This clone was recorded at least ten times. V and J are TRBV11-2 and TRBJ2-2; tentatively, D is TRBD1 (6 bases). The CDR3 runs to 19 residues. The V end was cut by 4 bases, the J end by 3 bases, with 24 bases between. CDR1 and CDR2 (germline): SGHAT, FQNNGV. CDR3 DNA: TGTGCCAGCAGCTCTTTATTCCAAACCGGGACATCTTACACCGGGGAGCTGTTTTTT. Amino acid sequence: CASSSLFQTGTSYTGELFF.

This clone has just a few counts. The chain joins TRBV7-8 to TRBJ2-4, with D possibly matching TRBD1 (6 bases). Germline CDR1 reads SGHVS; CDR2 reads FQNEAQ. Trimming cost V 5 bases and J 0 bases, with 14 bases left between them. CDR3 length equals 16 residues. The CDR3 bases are TGTGCCAGCAGCCCGCGGACAGACACAGCCAAAAACATTCAGTACTTC. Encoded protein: CASSPRTDTAKNIQYF.

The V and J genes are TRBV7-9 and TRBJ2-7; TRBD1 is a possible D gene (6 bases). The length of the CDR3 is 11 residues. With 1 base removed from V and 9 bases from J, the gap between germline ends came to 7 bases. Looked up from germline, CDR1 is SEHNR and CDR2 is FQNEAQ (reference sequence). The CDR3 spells CASSLEGGQYF. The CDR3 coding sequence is TGTGCCAGCAGCTTAGAAGGGGGGCAGTACTTC.

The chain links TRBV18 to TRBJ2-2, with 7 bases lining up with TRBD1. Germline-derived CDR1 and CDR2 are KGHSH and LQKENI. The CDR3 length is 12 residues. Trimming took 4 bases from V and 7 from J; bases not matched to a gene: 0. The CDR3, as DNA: TGTGCCAGCTCACGACAGGGCGGGGAGCTGTTTTTT. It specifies CASSRQGGELFF.

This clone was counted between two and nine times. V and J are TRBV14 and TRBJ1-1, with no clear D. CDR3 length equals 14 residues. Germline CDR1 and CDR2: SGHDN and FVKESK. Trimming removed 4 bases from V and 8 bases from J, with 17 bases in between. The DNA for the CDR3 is TGTGCCAGCAGCCGGACGGGATTAGGCACAGAAGCTTTCTTT. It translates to CASSRTGLGTEAFF.

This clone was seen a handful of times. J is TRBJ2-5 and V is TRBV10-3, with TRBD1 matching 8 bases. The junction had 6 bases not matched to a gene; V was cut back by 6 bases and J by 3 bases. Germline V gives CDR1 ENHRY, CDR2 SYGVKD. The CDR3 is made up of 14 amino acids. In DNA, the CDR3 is TGTGCCATCAGGGGGACAGGCAGGGAAGAGACCCAGTACTTC. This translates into CAIRGTGREETQYF.

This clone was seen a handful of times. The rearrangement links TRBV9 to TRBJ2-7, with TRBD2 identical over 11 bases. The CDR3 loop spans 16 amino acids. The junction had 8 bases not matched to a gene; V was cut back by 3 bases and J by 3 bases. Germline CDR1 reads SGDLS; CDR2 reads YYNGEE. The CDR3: CASSADSGRDVYEQYF. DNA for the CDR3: TGTGCCAGCAGCGCCGATAGCGGGAGGGACGTCTACGAGCAGTACTTC.

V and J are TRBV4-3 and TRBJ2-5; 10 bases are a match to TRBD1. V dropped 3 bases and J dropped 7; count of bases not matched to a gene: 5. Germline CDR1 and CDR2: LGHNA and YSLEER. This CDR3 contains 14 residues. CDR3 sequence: CASSQGRQGATQYF. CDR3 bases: TGCGCCAGCAGCCAGGGAAGACAGGGGGCGACCCAGTACTTC.

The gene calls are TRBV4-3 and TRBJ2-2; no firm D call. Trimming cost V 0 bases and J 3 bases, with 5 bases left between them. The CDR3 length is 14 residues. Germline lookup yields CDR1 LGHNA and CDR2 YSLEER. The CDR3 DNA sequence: TGCGCCAGCAGCCAAGACCCCGACACCGGGGAGCTGTTTTTT. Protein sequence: CASSQDPDTGELFF.

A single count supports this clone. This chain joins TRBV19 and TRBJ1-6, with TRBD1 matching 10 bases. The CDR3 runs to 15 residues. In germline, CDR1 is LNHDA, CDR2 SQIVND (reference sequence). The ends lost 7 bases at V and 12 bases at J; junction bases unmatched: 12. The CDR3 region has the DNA TGTGCCAGTATGGATAGACAGGGGGCGATAGGACCCCTCCACTTT. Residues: CASMDRQGAIGPLHF. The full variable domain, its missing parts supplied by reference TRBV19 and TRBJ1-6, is DGGITQSPKYLFRKEGQNVTLSCEQNLNHDAMYWYRQDPGQGLRLIYYSQIVNDFQKGDIAEGYSVSREKKESFPLTVTSAQKNPTAFYLCASMDRQGAIGPLHFGNGTRLTVT.

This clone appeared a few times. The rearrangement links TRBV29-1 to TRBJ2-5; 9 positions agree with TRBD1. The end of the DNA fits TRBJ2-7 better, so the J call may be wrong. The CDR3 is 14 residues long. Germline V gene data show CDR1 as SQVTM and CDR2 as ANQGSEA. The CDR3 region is CSVATDRGTYEQYF. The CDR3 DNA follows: TGCAGCGTTGCAACGGACAGGGGTACCTACGAGCAGTACTTC.

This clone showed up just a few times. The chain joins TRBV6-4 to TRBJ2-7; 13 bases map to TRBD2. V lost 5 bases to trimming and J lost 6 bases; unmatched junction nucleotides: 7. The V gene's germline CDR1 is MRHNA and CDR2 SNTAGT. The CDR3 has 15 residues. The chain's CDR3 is CASSQGGLAGSEQYF. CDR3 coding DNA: TGTGCCAGCAGTCAAGGGGGACTAGCGGGAAGCGAGCAGTACTTC.

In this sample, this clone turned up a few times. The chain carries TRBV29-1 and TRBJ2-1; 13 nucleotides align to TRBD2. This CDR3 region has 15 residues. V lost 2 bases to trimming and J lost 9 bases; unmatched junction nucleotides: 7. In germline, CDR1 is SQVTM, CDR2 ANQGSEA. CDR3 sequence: CSVEPGLAGKGEQFF. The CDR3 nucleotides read TGCAGCGTTGAACCGGGACTAGCGGGAAAGGGTGAGCAGTTCTTC.

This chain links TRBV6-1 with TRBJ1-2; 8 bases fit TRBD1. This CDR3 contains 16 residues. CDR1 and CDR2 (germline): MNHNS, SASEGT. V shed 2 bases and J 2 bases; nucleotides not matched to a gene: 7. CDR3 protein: CASSERQGAGNYGYTF. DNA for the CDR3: TGTGCCAGCAGTGAACGTCAGGGGGCAGGAAACTATGGCTACACCTTC.

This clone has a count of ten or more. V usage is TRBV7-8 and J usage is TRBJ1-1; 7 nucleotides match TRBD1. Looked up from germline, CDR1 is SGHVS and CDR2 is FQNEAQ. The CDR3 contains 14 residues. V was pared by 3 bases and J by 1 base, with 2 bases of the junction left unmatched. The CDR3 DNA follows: TGTGCCAGCAGCTTGAGGGACAGGAACACTGAAGCTTTCTTT. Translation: CASSLRDRNTEAFF.

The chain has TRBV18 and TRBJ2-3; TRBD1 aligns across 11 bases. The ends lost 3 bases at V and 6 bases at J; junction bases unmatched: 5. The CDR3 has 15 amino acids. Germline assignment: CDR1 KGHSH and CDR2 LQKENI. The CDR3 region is CASSPGQGARDTQYF. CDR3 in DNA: TGTGCCAGCTCACCTGGACAGGGGGCGCGGGATACGCAGTATTTT.

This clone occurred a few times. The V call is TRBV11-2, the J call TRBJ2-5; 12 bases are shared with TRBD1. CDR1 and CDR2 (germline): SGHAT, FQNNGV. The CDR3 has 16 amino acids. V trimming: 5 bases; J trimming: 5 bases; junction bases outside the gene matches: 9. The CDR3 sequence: CASSARDRGLWETQYF. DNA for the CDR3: TGTGCCAGCAGCGCTCGGGACAGGGGGCTTTGGGAGACCCAGTACTTC.

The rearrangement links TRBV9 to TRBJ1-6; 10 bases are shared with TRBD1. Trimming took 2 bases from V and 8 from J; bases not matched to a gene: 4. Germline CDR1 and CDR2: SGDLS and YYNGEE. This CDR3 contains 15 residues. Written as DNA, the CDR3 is TGTGCCAGCAGCGTGGGGACAGGGGCGGATTCACCCCTCCACTTT. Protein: CASSVGTGADSPLHF.

CDR3 nucleotides: TGCAGCGTGGGGGACAGGGGGACACATGGCTACACCTTC. Protein product: CSVGDRGTHGYTF. The rearrangement uses TRBV29-1 and TRBJ1-2; 11 bases agree with TRBD1. Germline CDR1 and CDR2: SQVTM and ANQGSEA. This CDR3 contains 13 residues. Trimming cost V 6 bases and J 6 bases; bases outside gene matches: 6.

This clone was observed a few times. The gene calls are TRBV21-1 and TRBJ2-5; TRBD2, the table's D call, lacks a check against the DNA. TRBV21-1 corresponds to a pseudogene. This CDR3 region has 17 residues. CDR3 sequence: CASSIPPTSGAQETQYF. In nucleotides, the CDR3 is TGTGCCAGCAGCATTCCCCCGACTAGCGGGGCCCAAGAGACCCAGTACTTC.

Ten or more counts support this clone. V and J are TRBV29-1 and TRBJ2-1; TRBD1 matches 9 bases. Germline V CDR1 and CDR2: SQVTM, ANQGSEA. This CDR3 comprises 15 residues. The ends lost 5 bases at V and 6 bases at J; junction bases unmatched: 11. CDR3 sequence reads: CSVPGQGGVGNEQFF. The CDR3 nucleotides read TGCAGCGTTCCGGGACAGGGTGGAGTCGGCAATGAGCAGTTCTTC.

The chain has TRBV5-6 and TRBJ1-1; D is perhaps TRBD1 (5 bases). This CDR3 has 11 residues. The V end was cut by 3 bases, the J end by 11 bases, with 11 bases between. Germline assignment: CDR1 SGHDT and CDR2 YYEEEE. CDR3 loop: CASSYDRDAFF. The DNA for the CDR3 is TGTGCCAGCAGCTATGACAGAGATGCTTTCTTT.

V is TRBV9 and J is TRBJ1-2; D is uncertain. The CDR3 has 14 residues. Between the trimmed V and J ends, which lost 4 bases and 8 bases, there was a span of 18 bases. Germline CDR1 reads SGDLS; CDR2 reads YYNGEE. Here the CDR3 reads CASSNPPGAGGYTF. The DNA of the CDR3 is TGTGCCAGCAGCAACCCACCAGGTGCGGGGGGCTACACCTTC.